The rows below give T cell receptor beta chains drawn from one sample of a study of cytomegalovirus exposure and HLA in healthy donors. Repertoires were generated with immunoSEQ multiplex PCR, while TCRdb's copy carries only in-frame clones and drops some. The sample has some 180,000 clones, 81% seen once; the top ten hold around 3.6%. The specimen was PBMCs. These receptors were obtained from a man aged 35-49 years in good health and CMV-seropositive. Each CDR3 is given with its conserved first and last residue. Each record gives: V gene, J gene, CDR3 protein.

V: TRBV4-1; J: TRBJ2-3; CDR3: CASSQALATDTQYF
V: TRBV6-1; J: TRBJ1-5; CDR3: CASSRDRGLPQPQHF
V: TRBV6-5; J: TRBJ2-7; CDR3: CASRGRGEDYEQYF
V: TRBV7-9; J: TRBJ2-7; CDR3: CASSPWDRKQSYEQYF
V: TRBV6-1; J: TRBJ1-2; CDR3: CASSDPGQSYGYTF
V: TRBV28; J: TRBJ2-4; CDR3: CASTLRGGKNIQYF
V: TRBV7-8; J: TRBJ1-4; CDR3: CASSYYGAGFGLGSNEKLFF
V: TRBV18; J: TRBJ1-2; CDR3: CASSPGQSYGYTF
V: TRBV29-1; J: TRBJ2-3; CDR3: CSVKILAGIGDTQYF
V: TRBV28; J: TRBJ1-1; CDR3: CASSRRGGTEAFF
V: TRBV15; J: TRBJ2-5; CDR3: CATSRDSQETQYF
V: TRBV11-2; J: TRBJ2-2; CDR3: CASSLGDRGGYRELFF
V: TRBV27; J: TRBJ2-6; CDR3: CASSPGQIAGANVLTF
V: TRBV9; J: TRBJ1-5; CDR3: CASSPSGQGDQPQHF
V: TRBV6-5; J: TRBJ2-5; CDR3: CASSPPGTGQETQYF
V: TRBV7-2; J: TRBJ2-1; CDR3: CASSRDTSSYNEQFF
V: TRBV2; J: TRBJ1-2; CDR3: CASTVGQGANGYTF
V: TRBV9; J: TRBJ2-5; CDR3: CASSVGGTSGSQVQYF
V: TRBV4-1; J: TRBJ2-3; CDR3: CASSRTGATDTQYF
V: TRBV27; J: TRBJ1-6; CDR3: CASSFSGTGGDSPLHF
V: TRBV15; J: TRBJ2-5; CDR3: CATSLLAGVFQETQYF
V: TRBV5-1; J: TRBJ2-7; CDR3: CASSPGTGAYEQYF
V: TRBV7-2; J: TRBJ2-2; CDR3: CASSPDRGITGELFF
V: TRBV9; J: TRBJ2-2; CDR3: CASSVATGKPANTGELFF
V: TRBV6-1; J: TRBJ2-3; CDR3: CASSGLAGGFQTDTQYF
V: TRBV7-2; J: TRBJ1-3; CDR3: CASSIRNDYQYKYF
V: TRBV6-6; J: TRBJ1-1; CDR3: CASRGTGTYTEAFF
V: TRBV12-5; J: TRBJ2-1; CDR3: CASGLGRLAGIYNEQFF
V: TRBV30; J: TRBJ1-1; CDR3: CAWSVQGNTEAFF
V: TRBV27; J: TRBJ2-7; CDR3: CASSLKIGLTYEQYF